These T cell receptor beta chains were read from a single sample in a study of blood T cell repertoires in COVID-19. The table came from immunoSEQ multiplex PCR; TCRdb's copy has only in-frame clones and leaves some out. Of over 15,000 clones in the sample, about 91% were seen once. Sample: peripheral blood. These receptors came from a man in his 60s with active COVID-19. CDR3s include the opening cysteine and the closing phenylalanine or tryptophan. Fields, in order: CDR3 length, D gene, clone size, J gene, V gene, CDR3 DNA, CDR3 protein. D genes are given only for firm matches. Not all rows give a size; the values are once, few, many and, for expanded clones, a class.

>15|NA|NA|TRBJ2-1|TRBV9
TGTGCCAGCAGCCCTAGAATGGCAGTTCACAATGAGCAGTTCTTC
CASSPRMAVHNEQFF
>13|NA|NA|TRBJ2-1|TRBV12-5
TGTGCTAGTGGTTTGCGGGGGAGCAATGAGCAGTTCTTC
CASGLRGSNEQFF
>18|TRBD2|NA|TRBJ2-1|TRBV4-1
TGCGCCAGCAGCCAAAGTCAACCGGGACTAGCAATCCACAATGAGCAGTTCTTC
CASSQSQPGLAIHNEQFF
>15|NA|NA|TRBJ2-1|TRBV14
TGTGCCAGCAGCCCAGGGATGGGATTCGTCTATGAGCAGTTCTTC
CASSPGMGFVYEQFF
>14|TRBD1|NA|TRBJ1-4|TRBV5-8
TGTGCCAGCAGCCATACAGGGGGATCTGTGAAACTGTTTTTT
CASSHTGGSVKLFF
>15|NA|NA|TRBJ2-3|TRBV5-1
TGCGCCAGCAGCTTGGTTGGGGGAGGTACAGATACGCAGTATTTT
CASSLVGGGTDTQYF
>20|TRBD2|NA|TRBJ2-1|TRBV5-1
TGCGCCAGCAGCTTGGCCGGACTAGCGGGAGGGCCAAGTTTTGGGAATGAGCAGTTCTTC
CASSLAGLAGGPSFGNEQFF
>17|TRBD1|NA|TRBJ2-3|TRBV18
TGTGCCAGCTCACCAAGTTCGACAGGGGTTGTGACAGATACGCAGTATTTT
CASSPSSTGVVTDTQYF
>18|TRBD2|NA|TRBJ2-5|TRBV4-1
TGCGCCAGCAGCCAAGAAACGCGAGGCCCGGGGGGCCAAGAGACCCAGTACTTC
CASSQETRGPGGQETQYF
>15|NA|NA|TRBJ2-1|TRBV11-2
TGTGCCAGCAGCACACTACAGGGCCCCTACAATGAGCAGTTCTTC
CASSTLQGPYNEQFF
>15|NA|NA|TRBJ2-7|TRBV6-6
TGTGCCAGCAGCCAGGGACTCTCAATCACCTACGAGCAGTACTTC
CASSQGLSITYEQYF
>15|TRBD2|NA|TRBJ2-2|TRBV7-6
TGTGCCAGCTCGGTAGCGAGCGGGGGAAGCAGGGAGCTGTTTTTT
CASSVASGGSRELFF
>14|NA|NA|TRBJ2-3|TRBV25-1
TGTGCCAGCAGTGACAGCCAGGGGACAGATACGCAGTATTTT
CASSDSQGTDTQYF
>15|NA|NA|TRBJ2-6|TRBV7-3
TGTGCCAGCAGCTCCCGACAGGCTGGGGCCAACGTCCTGACTTTC
CASSSRQAGANVLTF
>14|TRBD1|NA|TRBJ2-7|TRBV27
TGTGCCAGCAGGAGGACAGGGGATCGCTACGAGCAGTACTTC
CASRRTGDRYEQYF
>16|NA|NA|TRBJ1-6|TRBV4-1
TGCGCCAGCAGCCAAGACGGCAGGTGGGTGAGTTCACCCCTCCACTTT
CASSQDGRWVSSPLHF
>14|NA|few|TRBJ1-1|TRBV7-9
TGTGCCAGCAGCAAGGACAGCCCGAACACTGAAGCTTTCTTT
CASSKDSPNTEAFF
>17|TRBD1|NA|TRBJ1-6|TRBV28
TGTGCCAGCAGTTATGCGGCAGGGGGCTCCTATAATTCACCCCTCCACTTT
CASSYAAGGSYNSPLHF
>13|TRBD2|few|TRBJ2-7|TRBV24-1
TGTGCCACCATGGGACTAGCGGGAGACGAGCAGTACTTC
CATMGLAGDEQYF
>13|NA|NA|TRBJ2-3|TRBV30
TGTGCCTGGAGTGCCTTAGCGGAGGATACGCAGTATTTT
CAWSALAEDTQYF
>15|NA|NA|TRBJ1-5|TRBV25-1
TGTGCCAGCAGTGAATCGGGGAGGAGCAATCAGCCCCAGCATTTT
CASSESGRSNQPQHF
>12|NA|NA|TRBJ2-1|TRBV15
TGTGCCACCAAATCGGACACCAATGAGCAGTTCTTC
CATKSDTNEQFF
>12|TRBD2|NA|TRBJ2-7|TRBV30
TGTGCCTGGAGTGTGGGGGGGGACGAGCAGTACTTC
CAWSVGGDEQYF
>16|TRBD2|NA|TRBJ2-3|TRBV4-1
TGCGCCAGCAGCCAATATGGACTAGCCGGCACAGATACGCAGTATTTT
CASSQYGLAGTDTQYF
>18|TRBD2|once|TRBJ2-7|TRBV4-1
TGCGCCAGCAGCCAAGATTTATCCGGGTTAGCGGGTTCCTACGAGCAGTACTTC
CASSQDLSGLAGSYEQYF
>13|NA|NA|TRBJ2-7|TRBV12-3/TRBV12-4
TGTGCCAGCAGTGCCACTAGGGCCCACGAGCAGTACTTC
CASSATRAHEQYF
>17|NA|NA|TRBJ2-4|TRBV18
TGTGCCAGCTCACTACTAGATAACCAGGGGAGAGGGAACATTCAGTACTTC
CASSLLDNQGRGNIQYF
>16|NA|NA|TRBJ2-6|TRBV19
TGTGCCAGTAGTATCTTCAGGGATACTGGGGCCAACGTCCTGACTTTC
CASSIFRDTGANVLTF
>14|NA|NA|TRBJ1-2|TRBV30
TGTGCCTGGAGTCATCTTGGGGGGGAATATGGCTACACCTTC
CAWSHLGGEYGYTF
>15|NA|NA|TRBJ2-5|TRBV29-1
TGCAGCGTTGACGAGAGGGGGAGGGGGTCAGAGACCCAGTACTTC
CSVDERGRGSETQYF
>12|NA|NA|TRBJ2-7|TRBV27
TGTGCCAGCAGTTTACTCTCCGGCGAGCAGTACTTC
CASSLLSGEQYF
>15|NA|NA|TRBJ1-3|TRBV7-6
TGTGCCAGCAGCCCCCGGGGGGGAACTGGAAACACCATATATTTT
CASSPRGGTGNTIYF
>16|NA|NA|TRBJ1-6|TRBV7-2
TGTGCCAGCAGCTTAGTTAGCGGGGTCGATAATTCACCCCTCCACTTT
CASSLVSGVDNSPLHF
>14|TRBD1|NA|TRBJ1-1|TRBV6-5
TGTGCCAGCAGTTATGACAGGGGGCGAGGTGAAGCTTTCTTT
CASSYDRGRGEAFF
>16|TRBD2|NA|TRBJ2-5|TRBV2
TGTGCCAGCAAAAGGGCGAGCGGGAGGGGGCAAGAGACCCAGTACTTC
CASKRASGRGQETQYF
>13|NA|NA|TRBJ2-3|TRBV7-7
TGTGCTAGCAGCTTAGGGAAGGGGGGGACGCAGTATTTT
CASSLGKGGTQYF
>19|TRBD1|once|TRBJ1-4|TRBV7-2
TGTGCCAGCAGCTCCTCGCAGGGCGAGACAGGGGTTTCGGATGAAAAACTGTTTTTT
CASSSSQGETGVSDEKLFF
>17|NA|NA|TRBJ2-7|TRBV2
TGTGCCAGCAGTGATCCCAACCGACGGGATGCTAGGTACGAGCAGTACTTC
CASSDPNRRDARYEQYF